This TCR beta chain comes out of a study of blood T cell repertoires in COVID-19. Study-level background: The study drew acute and convalescent COVID-19 samples from the United States, Italy and Spain. The cDNA or gDNA used as material had been derived from T cells, B-cell-depleted T cells, or PBMCs.

Assay used: immunoSEQ multiplex PCR; TCRdb lists only in-frame clones, some missing. The sample holds 200,000 to 300,000 clones, just under 85% seen once. With 3 bases removed from V and 7 bases from J, the gap between germline ends came to 16 bases. CDR3 length: 15 amino acids. Looked up from germline, CDR1 is ENHRY and CDR2 is SYGVKD. Sequencing input: peripheral blood. The rearrangement links TRBV10-3 to TRBJ1-5; no definite D call. The clonotype was recovered from a man aged 50-59 years with acute or convalescent COVID-19. CDR3 nucleotide sequence: TGTGCCATCAGTGAAATAGGCAACTCGGGGCAGCCCCAGCATTTT. This translates into CAISEIGNSGQPQHF.